This T cell receptor beta chain was captured in a study of blood T cell repertoires in COVID-19. TCRdb's copy holds only in-frame clones and misses some; the assay was immunoSEQ multiplex PCR. The table includes under 95,000 clones, roughly 78% detected once. The sample holds one count of this clone. Deletions cut 0 bases from V and 7 bases from J, with 8 bases between. Germline V gene sequence: CDR1 SGDLS, CDR2 YYNGEE. The CDR3 is 13 amino acids. The receptor comes from a woman of 80 years or more with acute or convalescent COVID-19. The specimen sequenced was peripheral blood. The genes are TRBV9 and TRBJ2-1; the D is unclear. This chain's CDR3 is CASSVAAWNEQFF. CDR3 bases: TGTGCCAGCAGCGTAGCCGCGTGGAATGAGCAGTTCTTC.